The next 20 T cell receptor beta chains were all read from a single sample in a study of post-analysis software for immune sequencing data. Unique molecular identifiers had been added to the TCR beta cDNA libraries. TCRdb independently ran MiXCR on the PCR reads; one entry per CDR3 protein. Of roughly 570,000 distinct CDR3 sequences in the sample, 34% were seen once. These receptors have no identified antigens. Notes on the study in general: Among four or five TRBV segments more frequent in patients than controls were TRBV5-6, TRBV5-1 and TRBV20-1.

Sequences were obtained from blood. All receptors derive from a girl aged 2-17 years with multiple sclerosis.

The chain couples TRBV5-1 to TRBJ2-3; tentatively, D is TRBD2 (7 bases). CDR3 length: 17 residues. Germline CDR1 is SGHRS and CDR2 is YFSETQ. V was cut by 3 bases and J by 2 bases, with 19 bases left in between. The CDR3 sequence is CASSSSSGGLFTDTQYF. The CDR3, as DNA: TGCGCCAGCAGCTCATCCTCGGGGGGCCTGTTCACAGATACGCAGTATTTT.

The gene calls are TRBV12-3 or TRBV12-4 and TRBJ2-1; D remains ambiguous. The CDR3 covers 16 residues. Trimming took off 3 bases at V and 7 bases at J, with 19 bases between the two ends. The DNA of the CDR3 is TGTGCCAGCAGTTTCCGTTGGGGTTTAACTTTAAATGAGCAGTTCTTC. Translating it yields CASSFRWGLTLNEQFF.

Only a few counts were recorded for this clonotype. The CDR3 protein is CASSPDGHRGLDEQYF. In nucleotides, the CDR3 is TGCGCCAGCAGCCCAGACGGCCACAGGGGGCTAGACGAGCAGTACTTC. The chain joins TRBV5-1 to TRBJ2-7; TRBD1 agrees at 9 bases. CDR1 is SGHRS, CDR2 YFSETQ, per germline. Germline trimming cut 4 bases from V and 5 bases from J; bases unmatched to any gene: 13. CDR3 length: 16 residues.

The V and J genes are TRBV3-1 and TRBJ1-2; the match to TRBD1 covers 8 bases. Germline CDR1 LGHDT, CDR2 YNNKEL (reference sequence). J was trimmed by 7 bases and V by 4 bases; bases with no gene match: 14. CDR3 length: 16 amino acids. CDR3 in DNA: TGTGCCAGCAGCCCATTAGACAGGGGCCCACGTATTGGCTACACCTTC. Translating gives CASSPLDRGPRIGYTF.

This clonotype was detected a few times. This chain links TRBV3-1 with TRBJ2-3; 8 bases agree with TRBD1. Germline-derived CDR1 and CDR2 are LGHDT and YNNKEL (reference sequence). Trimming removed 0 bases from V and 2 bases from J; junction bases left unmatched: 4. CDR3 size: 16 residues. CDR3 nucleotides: TGTGCCAGCAGCCAAGAATGGGACAGGTACACAGATACGCAGTATTTT. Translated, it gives CASSQEWDRYTDTQYF.

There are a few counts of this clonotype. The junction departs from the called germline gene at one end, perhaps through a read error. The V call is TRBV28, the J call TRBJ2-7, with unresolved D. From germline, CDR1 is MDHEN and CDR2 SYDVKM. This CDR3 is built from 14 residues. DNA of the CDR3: TGTGTCAGCAGAACGTCCAGGCCCCCCTACGAGCAGTACTTC. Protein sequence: CVSRTSRPPYEQYF.

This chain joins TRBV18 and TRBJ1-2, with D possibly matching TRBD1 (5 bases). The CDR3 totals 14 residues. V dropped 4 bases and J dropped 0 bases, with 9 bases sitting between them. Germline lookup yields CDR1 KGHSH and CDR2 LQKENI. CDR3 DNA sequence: TGTGCCAGCTCACGGGGGGTAGCTAACTATGGCTACACCTTC. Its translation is CASSRGVANYGYTF.

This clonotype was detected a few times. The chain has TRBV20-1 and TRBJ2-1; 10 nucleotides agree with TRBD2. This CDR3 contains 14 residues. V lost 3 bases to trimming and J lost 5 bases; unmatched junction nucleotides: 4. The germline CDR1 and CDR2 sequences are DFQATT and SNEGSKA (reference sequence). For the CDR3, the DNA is TGCAGTGCTAGCCCTAGCGGGGGCCACAATGAGCAGTTCTTC. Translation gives CSASPSGGHNEQFF.

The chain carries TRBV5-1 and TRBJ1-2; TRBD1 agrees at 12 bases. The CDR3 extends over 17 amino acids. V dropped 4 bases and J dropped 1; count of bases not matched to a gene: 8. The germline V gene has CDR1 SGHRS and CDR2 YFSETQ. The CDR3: CASSRGGQGANNYGYTF. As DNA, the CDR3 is TGCGCCAGCAGCCGAGGGGGACAGGGGGCTAATAACTATGGCTACACCTTC.

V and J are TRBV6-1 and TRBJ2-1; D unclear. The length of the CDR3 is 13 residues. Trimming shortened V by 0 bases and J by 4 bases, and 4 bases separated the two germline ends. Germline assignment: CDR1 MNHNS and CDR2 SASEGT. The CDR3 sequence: CASSEAEYNEQFF. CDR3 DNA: TGTGCCAGCAGTGAAGCGGAGTACAATGAGCAGTTCTTC.

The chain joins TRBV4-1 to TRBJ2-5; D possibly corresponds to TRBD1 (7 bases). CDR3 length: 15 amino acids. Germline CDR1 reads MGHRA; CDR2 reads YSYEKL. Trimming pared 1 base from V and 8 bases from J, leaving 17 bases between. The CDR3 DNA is TGCGCCAGCAGCCAAGCCGGAGCCAGGGGGGTAACCCAGTACTTC. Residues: CASSQAGARGVTQYF.

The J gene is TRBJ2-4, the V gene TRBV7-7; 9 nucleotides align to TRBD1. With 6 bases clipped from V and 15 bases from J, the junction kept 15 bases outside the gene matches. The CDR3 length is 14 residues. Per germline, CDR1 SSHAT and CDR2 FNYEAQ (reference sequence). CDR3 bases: TGTGCCAGCAGGCCTGGGACAGGGCAAGAGACCCCGTACTTC. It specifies CASRPGTGQETPYF.

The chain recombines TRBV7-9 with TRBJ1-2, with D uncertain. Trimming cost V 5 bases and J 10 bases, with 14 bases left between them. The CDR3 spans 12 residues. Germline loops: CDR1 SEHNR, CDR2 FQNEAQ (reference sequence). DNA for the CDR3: TGTGCCAGCAGCCGATTACCAGGCGCCTACACCTTC. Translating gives CASSRLPGAYTF.

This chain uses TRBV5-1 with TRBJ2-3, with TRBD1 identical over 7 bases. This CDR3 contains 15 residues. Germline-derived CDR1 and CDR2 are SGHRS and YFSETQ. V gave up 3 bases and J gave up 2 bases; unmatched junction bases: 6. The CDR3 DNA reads TGCGCCAGCAGCTCGAGACAGGGTAACACAGATACGCAGTATTTT. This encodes CASSSRQGNTDTQYF.

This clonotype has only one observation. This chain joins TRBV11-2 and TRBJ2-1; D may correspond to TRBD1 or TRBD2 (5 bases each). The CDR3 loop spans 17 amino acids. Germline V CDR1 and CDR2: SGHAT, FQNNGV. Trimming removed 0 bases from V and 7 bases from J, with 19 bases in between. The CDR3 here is CASSLDRGRVSGNEQFF. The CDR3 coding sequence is TGTGCCAGCAGCTTAGATCGGGGCAGGGTGAGTGGGAATGAGCAGTTCTTC.

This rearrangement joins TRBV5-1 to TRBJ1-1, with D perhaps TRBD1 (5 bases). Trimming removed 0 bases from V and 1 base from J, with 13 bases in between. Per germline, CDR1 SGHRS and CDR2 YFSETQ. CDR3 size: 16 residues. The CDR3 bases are TGCGCCAGCAGCTTGGCCGGGGGGTTAGGGAACACTGAAGCTTTCTTT. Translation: CASSLAGGLGNTEAFF.

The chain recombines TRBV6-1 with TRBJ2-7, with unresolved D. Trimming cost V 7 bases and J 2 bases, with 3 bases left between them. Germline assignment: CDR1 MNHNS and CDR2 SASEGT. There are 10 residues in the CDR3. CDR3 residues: CASKPYEQYF. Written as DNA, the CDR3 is TGTGCCAGCAAGCCCTACGAGCAGTACTTC.

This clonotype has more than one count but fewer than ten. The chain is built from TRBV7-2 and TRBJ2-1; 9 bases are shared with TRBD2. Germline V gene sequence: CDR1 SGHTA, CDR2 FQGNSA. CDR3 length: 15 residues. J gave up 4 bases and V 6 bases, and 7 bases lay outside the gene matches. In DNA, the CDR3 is TGTGCCAGCAGAAGAGCTAGCGGGGATTACAATGAGCAGTTCTTC. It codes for CASRRASGDYNEQFF.

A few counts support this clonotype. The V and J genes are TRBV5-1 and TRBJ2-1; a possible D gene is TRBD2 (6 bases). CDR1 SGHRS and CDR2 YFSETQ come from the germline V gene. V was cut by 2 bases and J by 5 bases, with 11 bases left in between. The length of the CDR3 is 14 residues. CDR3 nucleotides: TGCGCCAGCAGCTTAGAGCGGGCTAACAATGAGCAGTTCTTC. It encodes CASSLERANNEQFF.

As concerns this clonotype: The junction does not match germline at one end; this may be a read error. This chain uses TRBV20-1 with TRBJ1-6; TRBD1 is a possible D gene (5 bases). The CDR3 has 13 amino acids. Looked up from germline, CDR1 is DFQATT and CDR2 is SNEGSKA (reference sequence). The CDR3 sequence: CSAVLGVESPRHF. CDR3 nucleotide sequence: TGCAGTGCAGTTCTAGGGGTAGAGTCACCCCGCCACTTT.